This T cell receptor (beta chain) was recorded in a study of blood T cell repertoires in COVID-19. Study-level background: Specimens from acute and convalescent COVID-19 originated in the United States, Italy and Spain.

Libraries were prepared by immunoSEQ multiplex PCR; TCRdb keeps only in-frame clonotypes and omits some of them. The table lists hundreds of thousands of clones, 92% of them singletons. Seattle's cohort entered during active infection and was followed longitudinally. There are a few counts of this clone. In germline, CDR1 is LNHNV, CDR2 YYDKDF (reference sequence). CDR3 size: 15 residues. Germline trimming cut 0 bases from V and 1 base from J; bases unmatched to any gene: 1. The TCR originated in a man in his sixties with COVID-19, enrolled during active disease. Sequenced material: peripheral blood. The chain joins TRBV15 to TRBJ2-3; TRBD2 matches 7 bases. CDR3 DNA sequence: TGTGCCACCAGCAGAGATCGGGGGGGCACAGATACGCAGTATTTT. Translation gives CATSRDRGGTDTQYF.